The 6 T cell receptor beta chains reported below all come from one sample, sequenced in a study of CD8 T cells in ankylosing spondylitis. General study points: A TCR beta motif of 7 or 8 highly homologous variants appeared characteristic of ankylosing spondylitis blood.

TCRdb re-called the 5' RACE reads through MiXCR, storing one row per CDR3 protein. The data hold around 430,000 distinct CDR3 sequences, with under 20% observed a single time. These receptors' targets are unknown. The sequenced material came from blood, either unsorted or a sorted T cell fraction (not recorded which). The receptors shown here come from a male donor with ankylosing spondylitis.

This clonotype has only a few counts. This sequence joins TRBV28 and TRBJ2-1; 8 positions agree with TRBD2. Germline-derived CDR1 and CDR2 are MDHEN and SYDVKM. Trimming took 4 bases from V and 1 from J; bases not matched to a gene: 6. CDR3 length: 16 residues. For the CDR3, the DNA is TGTGCCAGCAGTTCCTCGGGGGGGGGTTCCTACAATGAGCAGTTCTTC. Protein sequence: CASSSSGGGSYNEQFF.

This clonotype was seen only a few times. Here the CDR3 reads CASSLSTSGRWDTQYF. The CDR3 DNA follows: TGCGCCAGCAGCTTGTCAACTAGCGGGAGGTGGGATACGCAGTATTTT. The chain links TRBV5-1 to TRBJ2-3, with 12 bases fitting TRBD2. The trim removed 1 base at V and 6 bases at J, leaving 6 bases unmatched. Germline V gene sequence: CDR1 SGHRS, CDR2 YFSETQ. This CDR3 has 16 amino acids.

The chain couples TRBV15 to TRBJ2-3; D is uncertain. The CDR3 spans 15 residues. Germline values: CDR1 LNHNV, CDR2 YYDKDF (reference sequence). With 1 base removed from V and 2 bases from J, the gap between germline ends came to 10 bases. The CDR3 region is CATSRGGKDTDTQYF. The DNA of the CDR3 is TGTGCCACCAGCAGAGGAGGCAAAGACACAGATACGCAGTATTTT.

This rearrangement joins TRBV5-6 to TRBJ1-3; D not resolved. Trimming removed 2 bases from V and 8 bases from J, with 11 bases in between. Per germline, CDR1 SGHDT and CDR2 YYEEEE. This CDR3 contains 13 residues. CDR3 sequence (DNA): TGTGCCAGCAGCTTCCTGGATGGGGACACCATATATTTT. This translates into CASSFLDGDTIYF. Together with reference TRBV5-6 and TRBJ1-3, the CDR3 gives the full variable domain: DAGVTQSPTHLIKTRGQQVTLRCSPKSGHDTVSWYQQALGQGPQFIFQYYEEEERQRGNFPDRFSGHQFPNYSSELNVNALLLGDSALYLCASSFLDGDTIYFGEGSWLTVV.

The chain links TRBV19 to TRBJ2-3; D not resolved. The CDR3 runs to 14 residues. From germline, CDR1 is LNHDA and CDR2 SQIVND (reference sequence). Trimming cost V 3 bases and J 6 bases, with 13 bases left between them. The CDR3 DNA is TGTGCCAGTAGTATCCCTTCTCTTATGGATACGCAGTATTTT. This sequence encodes CASSIPSLMDTQYF.

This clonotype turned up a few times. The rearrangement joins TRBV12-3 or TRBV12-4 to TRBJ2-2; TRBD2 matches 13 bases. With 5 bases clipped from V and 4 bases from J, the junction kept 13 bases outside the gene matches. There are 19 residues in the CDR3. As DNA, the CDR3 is TGTGCCAGCAGTCCACCGGGACTAGCGGGATCGTCGGGCACCGGGGAGCTGTTTTTT. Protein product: CASSPPGLAGSSGTGELFF.